This T cell receptor (beta chain) was obtained from a study of cytomegalovirus exposure and HLA in healthy donors. Study-level results: Some TCR beta chains (more than 150 of them) were listed as cytomegalovirus-associated.

PCR was performed using 60 Vbeta and 13 Jbeta primers. Here immunoSEQ multiplex PCR was the method, and the copy in TCRdb shows in-frame clones only, minus some. The sample holds roughly 200,000 clones, around 86% seen once. Germline values: CDR1 SGHAT, CDR2 FQNNGV. The length of the CDR3 is 15 residues. V lost 4 bases, J lost 5 bases, and 7 bases stayed unmatched. As concerns this clone: The antigen is not known.

This clonotype originated in a man younger than 40 in good health and CMV-seronegative. Sample: PBMCs. The genes are TRBV11-2 and TRBJ2-2; TRBD1 matches 7 bases. The DNA for the CDR3 is TGTGCCAGCAGCTCCCAGGGGGTTTGGACCGGGGAGCTGTTTTTT. Amino acids: CASSSQGVWTGELFF. Based on the CDR3 plus reference TRBV11-2 and TRBJ2-2, the full variable domain is EAGVAQSPRYKIIEKRQSVAFWCNPISGHATLYWYQQILGQGPKLLIQFQNNGVVDDSQLPKDRFSAERLKGVDSTLKIQPAKLEDSAVYLCASSSQGVWTGELFFGEGSRLTVL.